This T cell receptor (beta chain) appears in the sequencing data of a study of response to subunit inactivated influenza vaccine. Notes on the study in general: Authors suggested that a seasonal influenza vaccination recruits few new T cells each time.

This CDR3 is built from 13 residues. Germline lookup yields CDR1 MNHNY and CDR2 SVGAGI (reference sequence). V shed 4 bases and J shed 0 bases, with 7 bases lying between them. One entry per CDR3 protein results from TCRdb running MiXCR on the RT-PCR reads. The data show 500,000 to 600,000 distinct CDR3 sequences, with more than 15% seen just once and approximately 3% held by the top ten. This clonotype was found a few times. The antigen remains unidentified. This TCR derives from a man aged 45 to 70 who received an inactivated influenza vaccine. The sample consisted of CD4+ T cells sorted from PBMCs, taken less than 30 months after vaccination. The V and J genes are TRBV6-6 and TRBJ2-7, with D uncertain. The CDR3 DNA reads TGTGCCAGCAGTTCAGAGAGCTCCTACGAGCAGTACTTC. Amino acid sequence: CASSSESSYEQYF.